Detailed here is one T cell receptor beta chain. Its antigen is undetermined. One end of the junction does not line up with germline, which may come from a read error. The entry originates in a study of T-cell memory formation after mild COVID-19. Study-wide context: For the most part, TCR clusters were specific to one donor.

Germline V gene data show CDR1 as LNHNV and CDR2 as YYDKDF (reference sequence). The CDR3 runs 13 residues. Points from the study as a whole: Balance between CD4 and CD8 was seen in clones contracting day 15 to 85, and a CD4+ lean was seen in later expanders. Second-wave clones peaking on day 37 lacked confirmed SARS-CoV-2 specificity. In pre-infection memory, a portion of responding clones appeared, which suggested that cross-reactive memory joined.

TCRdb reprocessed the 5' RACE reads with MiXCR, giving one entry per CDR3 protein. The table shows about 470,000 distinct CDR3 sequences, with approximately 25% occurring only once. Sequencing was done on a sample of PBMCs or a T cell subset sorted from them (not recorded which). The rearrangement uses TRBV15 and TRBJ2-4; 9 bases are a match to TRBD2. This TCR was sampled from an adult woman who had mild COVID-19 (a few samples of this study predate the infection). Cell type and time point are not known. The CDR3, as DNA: TGTGCCACCAGCACTCCTGAGCGGGGGGACTCTGGCTTC. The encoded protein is CATSTPERGDSGF.